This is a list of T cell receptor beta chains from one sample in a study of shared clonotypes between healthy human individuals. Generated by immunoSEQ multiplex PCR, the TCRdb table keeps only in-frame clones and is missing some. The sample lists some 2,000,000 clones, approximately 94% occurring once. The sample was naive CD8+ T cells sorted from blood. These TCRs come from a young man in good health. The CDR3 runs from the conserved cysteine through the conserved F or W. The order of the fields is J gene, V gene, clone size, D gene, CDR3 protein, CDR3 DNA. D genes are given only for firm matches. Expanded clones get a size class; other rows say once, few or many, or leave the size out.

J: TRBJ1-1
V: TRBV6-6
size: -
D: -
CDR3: CASSYGQGNTEAFF
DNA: TGTGCCAGCAGTTACGGGCAGGGGAACACTGAAGCTTTCTTT

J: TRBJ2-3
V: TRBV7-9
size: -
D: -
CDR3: CASSSPNLYRETDTQYF
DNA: TGTGCCAGCAGCTCTCCTAACCTTTACAGGGAAACAGATACGCAGTATTTT

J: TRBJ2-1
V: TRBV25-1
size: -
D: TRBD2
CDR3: CASSEWPSGNEQFF
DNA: TGTGCCAGCAGTGAATGGCCTAGCGGCAATGAGCAGTTCTTC

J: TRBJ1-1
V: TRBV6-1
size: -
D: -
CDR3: CASIWEHSGGTEAFF
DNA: TGTGCCAGCATTTGGGAGCATAGTGGAGGCACTGAAGCTTTCTTT

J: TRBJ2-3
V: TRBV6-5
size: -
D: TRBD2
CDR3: CASWTSGGGTDTQYF
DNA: TGTGCCAGCTGGACCAGTGGGGGGGGCACAGATACGCAGTATTTT

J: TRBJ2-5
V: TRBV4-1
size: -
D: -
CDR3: CASSQEASRETQYF
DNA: TGCGCCAGCAGCCAAGAGGCCAGTCGAGAGACCCAGTACTTC

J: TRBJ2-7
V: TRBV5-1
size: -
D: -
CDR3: CASSPDDYEQYF
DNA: TGCGCCAGCAGCCCGGATGACTACGAGCAGTACTTC

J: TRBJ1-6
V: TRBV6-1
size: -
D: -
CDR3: CASSDSGRLDSPLHF
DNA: TGTGCCAGCAGTGATTCTGGGAGACTTGATTCACCCCTCCACTTT

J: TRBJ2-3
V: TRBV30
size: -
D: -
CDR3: CASTAGLLTDTQYF
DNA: TGTGCCTCCACGGCAGGGCTTCTCACAGATACGCAGTATTTT

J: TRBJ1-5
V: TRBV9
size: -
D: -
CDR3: CASSVGGHNQPQHF
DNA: TGTGCCAGCAGCGTAGGAGGACATAATCAGCCCCAGCATTTT

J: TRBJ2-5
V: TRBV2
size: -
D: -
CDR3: CASIEEKETQYF
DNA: TGTGCCAGCATTGAGGAGAAAGAGACCCAGTACTTC

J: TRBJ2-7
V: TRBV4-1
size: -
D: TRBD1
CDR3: CASSLRQGSENEQYF
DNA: TGCGCCAGCAGCCTACGACAGGGTAGTGAGAACGAGCAGTACTTC

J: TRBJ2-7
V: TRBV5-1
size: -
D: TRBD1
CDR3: CASRATGRNEQYF
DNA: TGCGCCAGCAGAGCGACAGGGAGAAACGAGCAGTACTTC

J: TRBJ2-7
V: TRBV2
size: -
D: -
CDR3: CAWRNSAEQYF
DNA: TGTGCCTGGAGGAACAGCGCCGAGCAGTACTTC

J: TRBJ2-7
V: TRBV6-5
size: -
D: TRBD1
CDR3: CASSPGQVYEQYF
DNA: TGTGCCAGCAGCCCGGGACAGGTCTACGAGCAGTACTTC

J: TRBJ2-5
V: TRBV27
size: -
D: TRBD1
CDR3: CASSIGQDLGEQYF
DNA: TGTGCCAGCAGTATTGGACAGGACCTGGGGGAGCAGTACTTC

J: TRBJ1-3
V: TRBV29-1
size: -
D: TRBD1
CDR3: CSVTGSTGNTIYF
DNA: TGCAGCGTGACAGGGTCTACTGGAAACACCATATATTTT

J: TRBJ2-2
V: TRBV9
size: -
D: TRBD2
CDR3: CASSVGGTSNTGELFF
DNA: TGTGCCAGCAGCGTAGGAGGGACTAGCAATACGGGGGAGCTGTTTTTT

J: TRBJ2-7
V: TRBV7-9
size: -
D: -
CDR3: CASSLERGQGLTYEQYF
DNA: TGTGCCAGCAGCTTAGAGCGTGGGCAGGGACTTACCTACGAGCAGTACTTC

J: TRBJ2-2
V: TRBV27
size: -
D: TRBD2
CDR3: CASTSGGNTGELFF
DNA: TGTGCCAGTACCAGCGGGGGGAACACCGGGGAGCTGTTTTTT

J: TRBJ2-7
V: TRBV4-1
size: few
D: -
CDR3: CASSQVESYEQYF
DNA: TGCGCCAGCAGCCAAGTTGAAAGCTACGAGCAGTACTTC

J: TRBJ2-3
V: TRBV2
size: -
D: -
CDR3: CASSGQNTDTQYF
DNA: TGTGCCAGCAGTGGACAAAACACAGATACGCAGTATTTT

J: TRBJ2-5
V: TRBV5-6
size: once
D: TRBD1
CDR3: CASSQTGTGKETQYF
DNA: TGTGCCAGCAGCCAGACCGGGACAGGAAAAGAGACCCAGTACTTC

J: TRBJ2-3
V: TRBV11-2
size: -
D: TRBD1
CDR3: CASAGGGTLDTQYF
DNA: TGTGCCAGCGCAGGGGGCGGGACCCTTGATACGCAGTATTTT

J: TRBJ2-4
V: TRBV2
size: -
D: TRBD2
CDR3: CASSAPSGENIQYF
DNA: TGTGCCAGCAGTGCCCCTAGCGGTGAAAACATTCAGTACTTC

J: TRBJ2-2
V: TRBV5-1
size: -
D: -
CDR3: CASSFFLSGELFF
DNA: TGCGCCAGCAGCTTCTTCCTTAGCGGGGAGCTGTTTTTT

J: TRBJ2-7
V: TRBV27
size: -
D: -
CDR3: CASSLVGTGSYEQYF
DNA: TGTGCCAGCAGTTTAGTCGGGACGGGTTCCTACGAGCAGTACTTC

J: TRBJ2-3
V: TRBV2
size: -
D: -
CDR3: CASSELPGADTQYF
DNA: TGTGCCAGCAGTGAACTCCCAGGGGCAGATACGCAGTATTTT

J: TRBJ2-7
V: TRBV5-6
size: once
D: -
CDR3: CASSPGSDRQYF
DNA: TGTGCCAGCAGCCCCGGCTCGGACAGGCAGTACTTC

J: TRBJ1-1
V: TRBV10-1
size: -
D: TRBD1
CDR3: CASPLQGGFDTEAFF
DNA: TGCGCCAGCCCCCTCCAGGGGGGATTCGACACTGAAGCTTTCTTT

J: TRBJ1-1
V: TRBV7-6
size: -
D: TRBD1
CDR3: CASSAGQGDTEAFF
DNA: TGTGCCAGCAGCGCGGGACAGGGTGACACTGAAGCTTTCTTT

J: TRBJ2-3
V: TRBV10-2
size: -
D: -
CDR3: CAIQGEGLVPGTDTQYF
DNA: TGCGCCATCCAGGGCGAAGGGTTAGTTCCAGGCACAGATACGCAGTATTTT

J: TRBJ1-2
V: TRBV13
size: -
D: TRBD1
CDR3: CASSQGTGPGYTF
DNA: TGTGCCAGCAGCCAAGGGACAGGGCCTGGCTACACCTTC

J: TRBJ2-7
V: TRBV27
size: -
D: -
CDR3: CASSLTASYEQYF
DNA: TGTGCCAGCAGTTTGACAGCTTCCTACGAGCAGTACTTC

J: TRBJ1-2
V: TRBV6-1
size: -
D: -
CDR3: CASPSEEGDGYTF
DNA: TGTGCCAGCCCGTCAGAAGAGGGGGATGGCTACACCTTC

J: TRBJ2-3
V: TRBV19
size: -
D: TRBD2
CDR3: CASTSGASTDTQYF
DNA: TGTGCCAGTACTAGCGGGGCTAGCACAGATACGCAGTATTTT

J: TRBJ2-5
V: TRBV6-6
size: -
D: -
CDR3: CASSYSTETQYF
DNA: TGTGCCAGCAGTTACTCTACCGAGACCCAGTACTTC

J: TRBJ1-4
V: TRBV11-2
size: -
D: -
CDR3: CASSLARYYSNEKLFF
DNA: TGTGCCAGCAGCTTAGCACGGTACTATTCTAATGAAAAACTGTTTTTT

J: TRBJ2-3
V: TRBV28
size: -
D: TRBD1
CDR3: CASSPTGDGTDTQYF
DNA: TGTGCCAGCAGTCCGACAGGGGATGGCACAGATACGCAGTATTTT

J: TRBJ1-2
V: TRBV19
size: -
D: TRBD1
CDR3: CASSRRTGDFYGYTF
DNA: TGTGCCAGTAGTAGACGGACAGGGGACTTCTATGGCTACACCTTC

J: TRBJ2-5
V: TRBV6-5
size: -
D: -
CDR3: CASSPYQPGETQYF
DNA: TGTGCCAGCAGCCCATATCAACCAGGGGAGACCCAGTACTTC